A single sample gave rise to the 25 T cell receptor beta chains below, sequenced in a study of pediatric ulcerative colitis. Method: immunoSEQ multiplex PCR; TCRdb's copy keeps in-frame clones and lacks some. Among about 64,000 clones listed, roughly 90% were seen once. Sequences were obtained from blood. These receptors originate from a boy aged 5-17 years with severe ulcerative colitis.

The DNA for the CDR3 is TGTGCCTGGACCACCGTTCAGGTTCAAGATTTCCGCACCATATATTTT. Amino acid sequence: CAWTTVQVQDFRTIYF. The V and J genes are TRBV30 and TRBJ1-3; D remains unclear. The CDR3 extends over 16 amino acids. The germline V gene encodes CDR1 GTSNPN and CDR2 SVGIG (reference sequence). The V end lost 4 bases, the J end lost 9 bases, and 25 bases lay between the germline ends.

In nucleotides, the CDR3 is TGCGCCAGCAGGTCAGCGGGAGGGCGTACCGGGGAGCTGTTTTTT. Its translation is CASRSAGGRTGELFF. V usage is TRBV5-1 and J usage is TRBJ2-2; TRBD2 agrees at 10 bases. With 5 bases clipped from V and 5 bases from J, the junction kept 6 bases outside the gene matches. The germline CDR1 and CDR2 sequences are SGHRS and YFSETQ. The CDR3 runs to 15 residues.

The V call is TRBV30, the J call TRBJ2-1; D gene unclear. The CDR3 extends over 14 amino acids. Germline-derived CDR1 and CDR2 are GTSNPN and SVGIG (reference sequence). Trimming pared 5 bases from V and 7 bases from J, leaving 18 bases between. The DNA for the CDR3 is TGTGCCTGGGAACCCCTGAGCCTTGGGAATGAGCAGTTCTTC. It codes for CAWEPLSLGNEQFF.

This chain connects TRBV28 to TRBJ2-1, with D hard to call. Trimming left V 5 bases short and J 5 bases short, with 10 bases between. Germline loops: CDR1 MDHEN, CDR2 SYDVKM. This CDR3 spans 13 amino acids. The CDR3 region is CASSARLDNEQFF. The CDR3 bases are TGTGCCAGCAGTGCCCGTTTGGACAATGAGCAGTTCTTC.

V and J are TRBV19 and TRBJ1-4; D remains ambiguous. The CDR3 covers 16 residues. V was pared by 5 bases and J by 2 bases, with 15 bases between. Per germline, CDR1 LNHDA and CDR2 SQIVND (reference sequence). The CDR3 protein is CASSPGLTTTNEKLFF. In DNA, the CDR3 is TGTGCCAGTAGTCCCGGACTAACTACGACTAATGAAAAACTGTTTTTT.

The chain is built from TRBV21-1 and TRBJ2-7; no DNA check was done on the table's D call, TRBD1. TRBV21-1 is a documented pseudogene. The CDR3 covers 17 residues. This CDR3 is CASSKDPGTGLPYEQYF. For the CDR3, the DNA is TGTGCCAGCAGCAAAGACCCTGGGACAGGGTTGCCCTACGAGCAGTACTTC.

This rearrangement joins TRBV28 to TRBJ2-7; D gene ambiguous. Germline V CDR1 and CDR2: MDHEN, SYDVKM. The CDR3 totals 12 residues. Trimming left V 5 bases short and J 5 bases short, with 10 bases between. The CDR3, as DNA: TGTGCCAGCAGTCCGGACGGCCACGAGCAGTACTTC. Translating gives CASSPDGHEQYF.

This clone has more than one count but fewer than ten. J is TRBJ1-5 and V is TRBV29-1, with D unresolved. Trimming removed 4 bases from V and 1 base from J, with 11 bases in between. CDR1 and CDR2 (germline): SQVTM, ANQGSEA. This CDR3 spans 14 amino acids. DNA for the CDR3: TGCAGCGTTGCGGGATTGGAAAGCAATCAGCCCCAGCATTTT. Encoded protein: CSVAGLESNQPQHF.

This CDR3 is CSVARLAGGPLDIQYF. The CDR3 coding sequence is TGCAGCGTTGCACGACTAGCGGGAGGGCCATTGGACATTCAGTACTTC. This chain connects TRBV29-1 to TRBJ2-4; 14 nucleotides agree with TRBD2. This CDR3 has 16 amino acids. Germline V gives CDR1 SQVTM, CDR2 ANQGSEA. With V trimmed by 4 bases and J by 8 bases, 10 bases remained unmatched. Complete variable domain (other parts from reference TRBV29-1 and TRBJ2-4): SAVISQKPSRDICQRGTSLTIQCQVDSQVTMMFWYRQQPGQSLTLIATANQGSEATYESGFVIDKFPISRPNLTFSTLTVSNMSPEDSSIYLCSVARLAGGPLDIQYFGAGTRLSVL.

The chain links TRBV5-4 to TRBJ2-5; 10 bases match TRBD2. The junction had 8 bases not matched to a gene; V was cut back by 3 bases and J by 0 bases. The CDR3 extends over 17 amino acids. Per the germline V gene, CDR1 is SGHNT and CDR2 is YYREEE (reference sequence). The CDR3 here is CASSSPILAGNQETQYF. The CDR3 DNA reads as TGTGCCAGCAGCTCGCCGATACTAGCGGGAAACCAAGAGACCCAGTACTTC.

The V and J genes are TRBV11-2 and TRBJ2-5; tentatively, D is TRBD1 (6 bases). Germline CDR1 is SGHAT and CDR2 is FQNNGV. CDR3 length: 14 residues. Trimming pared 5 bases from V and 5 bases from J, leaving 15 bases between. The CDR3 nucleotides are TGTGCCAGCAGCCCAGACCAGGGGCCTGAGACCCAGTACTTC. Its translation: CASSPDQGPETQYF.

The chain combines TRBV27 with TRBJ2-1; D not certain. V was shortened by 2 bases and J by 9 bases, with 14 bases between the two germline ends. This CDR3 contains 14 residues. Germline V gene sequence: CDR1 MNHEY, CDR2 SMNVEV (reference sequence). This CDR3 is CASSLMLEMGEQFF. CDR3 nucleotide sequence: TGTGCCAGCAGTTTAATGCTTGAAATGGGTGAGCAGTTCTTC.

This clone was counted once. The genes are TRBV6-1 and TRBJ2-1; TRBD1 or TRBD2 may be the D gene (5 bases each). The germline V and J ends were trimmed by 0 bases and 7 bases, with 22 bases remaining between them. CDR3 length equals 18 residues. CDR1 is MNHNS, CDR2 SASEGT, per germline. Here the CDR3 reads CASSEARSSWGMDNEQFF. CDR3 coding DNA: TGTGCCAGCAGTGAAGCGCGGTCTAGTTGGGGGATGGATAATGAGCAGTTCTTC.

V usage is TRBV2 and J usage is TRBJ1-3, with D possibly being TRBD1 (5 bases). Germline V CDR1 and CDR2: SNHLY, FYNNEI. The V and J ends lost 4 bases and 7 bases respectively, with 20 bases between them. The CDR3 spans 16 residues. CDR3 region: CASSGGRDGLENTIYF. CDR3 in DNA: TGTGCCAGCAGTGGGGGAAGGGACGGCCTAGAGAACACCATATATTTT. Looking up the rest from reference TRBV2 and TRBJ1-3 gives the full variable domain: EPEVTQTPSHQVTQMGQEVILRCVPISNHLYFYWYRQILGQKVEFLVSFYNNEISEKSEIFDDQFSVERPDGSNFTLKIRSTKLEDSAMYFCASSGGRDGLENTIYFGEGSWLTVV.

This chain connects TRBV6-1 to TRBJ2-2, with TRBD2 identical over 9 bases. With 6 bases clipped from V and 5 bases from J, the junction kept 7 bases outside the gene matches. CDR1 MNHNS and CDR2 SASEGT come from the germline V gene. The CDR3 covers 15 residues. Here the CDR3 DNA reads TGTGCCAGCAGAAGGGTAGCGGGAGAGACCGGGGAGCTGTTTTTT. Its translation: CASRRVAGETGELFF.

This chain connects TRBV7-9 to TRBJ2-5; D is uncertain. V was clipped by 7 bases and J by 4 bases, with 16 bases between them. This CDR3 is built from 14 residues. Germline CDR1 SEHNR, CDR2 FQNEAQ (reference sequence). As DNA, the CDR3 is TGTGCCAGCAACGGTGACTCACAAAGAGAGACCCAGTACTTC. It yields the protein CASNGDSQRETQYF.

The chain joins TRBV14 to TRBJ2-1; TRBD1 or TRBD2 may be the D gene (5 bases each). V lost 3 bases and J 8 bases, leaving 14 bases between the germline ends. This CDR3 spans 14 amino acids. The germline gives CDR1 SGHDN, CDR2 FVKESK. The CDR3 here is CASSHSEGTDEQFF. The CDR3, as DNA: TGTGCCAGCAGCCATTCCGAGGGGACGGATGAGCAGTTCTTC.

The table lists this clone with a count of one. The rearrangement uses TRBV4-1 and TRBJ2-5; no firm D call. Trimming took 0 bases from V and 3 from J, leaving 17 bases between them. Germline CDR1 and CDR2: MGHRA and YSYEKL. The CDR3 has 17 residues. The chain's CDR3 is CASSQDGVDWDKETQYF. In DNA, the CDR3 is TGCGCCAGCAGCCAAGACGGTGTAGACTGGGATAAAGAGACCCAGTACTTC.

This clone was seen only a few times. The same CDR3 can be traced to other DNA sequences in this sample. The genes are TRBV19 and TRBJ1-2; TRBD1 might be the D (5 bases). The CDR3 loop spans 14 amino acids. Germline V gene data show CDR1 as LNHDA and CDR2 as SQIVND (reference sequence). Trimming left V 3 bases short and J 0 bases short, with 8 bases between. CDR3 sequence: CASSIWGANYGYTF. CDR3 coding DNA: TGTGCCAGTAGTATTTGGGGCGCTAACTATGGCTACACCTTC. The full variable domain, in which reference TRBV19 and TRBJ1-2 provide the parts outside the CDR3, is DGGITQSPKYLFRKEGQNVTLSCEQNLNHDAMYWYRQDPGQGLRLIYYSQIVNDFQKGDIAEGYSVSREKKESFPLTVTSAQKNPTAFYLCASSIWGANYGYTFGSGTRLTVV.

The rearrangement uses TRBV5-4 and TRBJ1-1; weak D call: TRBD1 (6 bases). Trimming left V 3 bases short and J 7 bases short, with 10 bases between. CDR3 size: 12 residues. Per the germline V gene, CDR1 is SGHNT and CDR2 is YYREEE (reference sequence). The CDR3 is CASSWGGLEAFF. Written as DNA, the CDR3 is TGTGCCAGCAGCTGGGGGGGGCTTGAAGCTTTCTTT.

The chain carries TRBV5-4 and TRBJ2-3; 8 bases match TRBD2. From germline, CDR1 is SGHNT and CDR2 YYREEE (reference sequence). The J segment lost 5 bases and the V segment lost 2 bases, leaving 10 bases of the junction unmatched. The CDR3 extends over 16 amino acids. CDR3 DNA: TGTGCCAGCAGCTTAAAGGAGGGGACTAGGCAAGATACGCAGTATTTT. This translates into CASSLKEGTRQDTQYF.

The V and J genes are TRBV21-1 and TRBJ2-5; whether TRBD2, the table's D call, matches the DNA was not checked. TRBV21-1 is assigned pseudogene status. The CDR3 is made up of 17 amino acids. The CDR3 loop reads CASSKRPRLDCWETQYF. The CDR3 DNA is TGTGCCAGCAGCAAGCGTCCTCGACTAGATTGTTGGGAGACCCAGTACTTC.

Concerning this clone: Its ends do not fully match the called genes, so a read error is possible. The V and J genes are TRBV30 and TRBJ2-5; 7 bases align to TRBD2. Looked up from germline, CDR1 is GTSNPN and CDR2 is SVGIG (reference sequence). This CDR3 is built from 11 residues. CDR3 loop: CAWSSGAGLNF. CDR3 nucleotide sequence: TGTGCCTGGAGTTCGGGAGCGGGACTCAACTTC.

The chain combines TRBV2 with TRBJ2-1, with TRBD1 matching 8 bases. V lost 7 bases to trimming and J lost 4 bases; unmatched junction nucleotides: 6. The CDR3 contains 14 residues. Germline assignment: CDR1 SNHLY and CDR2 FYNNEI. CDR3 protein: CASIPGQVYNEQFF. CDR3 bases: TGTGCCAGCATTCCGGGACAGGTTTACAATGAGCAGTTCTTC.

J is TRBJ2-7 and V is TRBV19; D may match TRBD1 or TRBD2 (5 bases each). V was trimmed by 4 bases and J by 3 bases, leaving 13 bases between them. Germline V gene sequence: CDR1 LNHDA, CDR2 SQIVND (reference sequence). There are 14 residues in the CDR3. CDR3 in amino acids: CASSNGDRFYEQYF. The CDR3 DNA reads as TGTGCCAGTAGTAATGGGGACCGTTTCTACGAGCAGTACTTC.